Presented here are 32 T cell receptor beta chains from one specimen sequenced in a study of T cells of healthy individuals. TCRdb redid the calling of the 5' RACE reads with MiXCR, one entry per CDR3 protein. The data contain 90,000 to 100,000 distinct CDR3 sequences, 15% to 20% of them singletons. Receptors originate from a human donor in good health.

This clonotype was picked up many times. V usage is TRBV20-1 and J usage is TRBJ2-7; D possibly matches TRBD1 or TRBD2 (5 bases each). V lost 6 bases to trimming and J lost 4 bases, with 13 bases between them. CDR1 DFQATT and CDR2 SNEGSKA come from the germline V gene (reference sequence). This CDR3 has 12 amino acids. CDR3 DNA: TGCAGTGCGATGGGGGTTGAGTACGAGCAGTACTTC. The encoded protein is CSAMGVEYEQYF.

The chain links TRBV9 to TRBJ2-2; weak D call: TRBD1 (6 bases). Trimming stripped 0 bases from V and 6 bases from J, with 12 bases between. The germline CDR1 and CDR2 sequences are SGDLS and YYNGEE. CDR3 length equals 15 residues. CDR3 coding DNA: TGTGCCAGCAGCGTAGCTGGGAAGGGGGCCGGGGAGCTGTTTTTT. It is translated as CASSVAGKGAGELFF.

This clonotype was counted a few times. The gene calls are TRBV5-1 and TRBJ1-4, with a tentative D call TRBD1 (6 bases). The V gene lost 2 bases and the J gene lost 4 bases, with 18 bases spanning the gap. The germline V gene has CDR1 SGHRS and CDR2 YFSETQ. CDR3 length: 17 amino acids. The CDR3 nucleotides are TGCGCCAGCAGCTTTGCGGGGGGGCCCTCGAGTAATGAAAAACTGTTTTTT. Its protein product is CASSFAGGPSSNEKLFF.

There are a few counts of this clonotype. The CDR3 reads CAISDPGTGVYNEQFF. In DNA form, the CDR3 reads TGTGCCATCAGTGATCCCGGGACAGGGGTCTACAATGAGCAGTTCTTC. The rearrangement uses TRBV10-3 and TRBJ2-1; 10 nucleotides match TRBD1. This CDR3 region has 16 residues. V lost 3 bases to trimming and J lost 3 bases; unmatched junction nucleotides: 5. Per the germline V gene, CDR1 is ENHRY and CDR2 is SYGVKD.

This chain connects TRBV30 to TRBJ1-4; TRBD1 matches at 10 bases. V dropped 2 bases and J dropped 8; count of bases not matched to a gene: 5. The CDR3 has 14 amino acids. From germline, CDR1 is GTSNPN and CDR2 SVGIG (reference sequence). CDR3 nucleotides: TGTGCCTGGAGTCGACAGGGGGCCGGAGAAAAACTGTTTTTT. Translated, it gives CAWSRQGAGEKLFF.

This chain joins TRBV11-3 and TRBJ2-1, with 10 bases identical to TRBD2. J lost 2 bases, V lost 0 bases, and 1 base had no gene match. The germline V gene encodes CDR1 SGHNT and CDR2 YENEEA. CDR3 length equals 16 residues. CDR3 protein: CASSLDGLAAYNEQFF. For the CDR3, the DNA is TGTGCCAGCAGCTTAGATGGACTAGCGGCCTACAATGAGCAGTTCTTC.

The table lists this clonotype with a few counts. V is TRBV6-5 and J is TRBJ2-1, with 11 bases matching TRBD1. Germline CDR1 MNHEY, CDR2 SVGAGI. The V and J ends lost 6 bases and 9 bases, in that order; junction bases with no gene match: 16. The CDR3 length is 17 residues. This CDR3 reads CASSRHTAGQGGSEQFF. As DNA, the CDR3 is TGTGCCAGCAGCCGGCACACCGCGGGACAGGGGGGGAGTGAGCAGTTCTTC.

This clonotype was seen more than once but under ten times. The gene calls are TRBV9 and TRBJ2-7; D ambiguous. The germline CDR1 and CDR2 sequences are SGDLS and YYNGEE. The V end lost 3 bases, the J end lost 0 bases, and 10 bases lay between the germline ends. The CDR3 runs to 14 residues. In nucleotides, the CDR3 is TGTGCCAGCAGCGCCCGGTCGAGCTCCTACGAGCAGTACTTC. This encodes CASSARSSSYEQYF.

This clonotype was detected a few times. The chain couples TRBV11-2 to TRBJ2-3; TRBD2 might be the D (5 bases). Trimming removed 5 bases at V and 6 bases at J, with 18 bases between. This CDR3 region has 15 residues. Germline V gene sequence: CDR1 SGHAT, CDR2 FQNNGV. Here the CDR3 reads CASSNLLNPGDTQYF. The CDR3 DNA follows: TGTGCCAGCAGCAACTTACTAAACCCGGGGGATACGCAGTATTTT. The full variable domain, in which reference TRBV11-2 and TRBJ2-3 provide the parts outside the CDR3, is EAGVAQSPRYKIIEKRQSVAFWCNPISGHATLYWYQQILGQGPKLLIQFQNNGVVDDSQLPKDRFSAERLKGVDSTLKIQPAKLEDSAVYLCASSNLLNPGDTQYFGPGTRLTVL.

The chain uses TRBV5-1 and TRBJ2-7; D is perhaps TRBD1 or TRBD2 (6 bases each). Germline CDR1 and CDR2: SGHRS and YFSETQ. The CDR3 is made up of 13 amino acids. The germline V and J ends were trimmed by 5 bases and 3 bases, with 12 bases remaining between them. CDR3 in amino acids: CASSGGGLYEQYF. DNA of the CDR3: TGCGCCAGCAGTGGAGGGGGGCTCTACGAGCAGTACTTC.

This clonotype was detected a few times. The CDR3 bases are TGTGCCAGCAGCTTTACTAGCGGGGGAACAGATACGCAGTATTTT. Translating it yields CASSFTSGGTDTQYF. This rearrangement joins TRBV7-3 to TRBJ2-3; TRBD2 matches 11 bases. Germline CDR1 SGHTA, CDR2 FQGTGA. Trimming removed 3 bases from V and 3 bases from J; junction bases left unmatched: 2. The length of the CDR3 is 15 residues.

This chain connects TRBV19 to TRBJ1-5; a possible D gene is TRBD1 (6 bases). Trimming removed 3 bases from V and 16 bases from J, with 25 bases in between. The CDR3 consists of 15 residues. CDR1 is LNHDA, CDR2 SQIVND, per germline (reference sequence). The CDR3 DNA is TGTGCCAGTAGTATCCACCTCGGGAAGGGGGAGGACAACCATTTT. Residues: CASSIHLGKGEDNHF.

There are many counts of this clonotype. V gene TRBV3-1 combines with J gene TRBJ2-1, with 10 positions matching TRBD2. Germline V lookup: CDR1 LGHDT, CDR2 YNNKEL (reference sequence). The J segment lost 7 bases and the V segment lost 1 base, leaving 10 bases of the junction unmatched. This CDR3 has 17 residues. DNA of the CDR3: TGTGCCAGCAGCCAAGTCAGACCGGGACTAGCGACGAATGAGCAGTTCTTC. It codes for CASSQVRPGLATNEQFF.

CDR3 protein: CASSATGRNTEAFF. The CDR3 DNA follows: TGTGCCAGCAGCGCGACAGGAAGGAACACTGAAGCTTTCTTT. The chain carries TRBV7-3 and TRBJ1-1; weak D call: TRBD1 (6 bases). Trimming shortened V by 5 bases and J by 1 base, and 11 bases separated the two germline ends. Germline V gene data show CDR1 as SGHTA and CDR2 as FQGTGA. This CDR3 region has 14 residues. Full variable domain (remainder filled in from reference TRBV7-3 and TRBJ1-1): GAGVSQTPSNKVTEKGKYVELRCDPISGHTALYWYRQSLGQGPEFLIYFQGTGAADDSGLPNDRFFAVRPEGSVSTLKIQRTERGDSAVYLCASSATGRNTEAFFGQGTRLTVV.

This clonotype was recorded a few times. The rearrangement links TRBV19 to TRBJ2-3; 15 bases agree with TRBD2. The CDR3 covers 16 residues. CDR1 is LNHDA, CDR2 SQIVND, per germline (reference sequence). V trimming: 7 bases; J trimming: 4 bases; junction bases outside the gene matches: 6. CDR3 amino acids: CASTPGLAGGSDTQYF. In nucleotides, the CDR3 is TGTGCCAGTACTCCGGGACTAGCGGGAGGTTCAGATACGCAGTATTTT.

The rearrangement links TRBV10-3 to TRBJ2-7, with 10 positions matching TRBD2. J lost 4 bases, V lost 6 bases, and 12 bases had no gene match. The CDR3 consists of 16 residues. Germline loops: CDR1 ENHRY, CDR2 SYGVKD. The CDR3, as DNA: TGTGCCATCAGCCCACAAACTAGCGGGGAAACGTACGAGCAGTACTTC. It encodes CAISPQTSGETYEQYF.

The rearrangement uses TRBV5-1 and TRBJ2-3; D is undetermined. The V gene's germline CDR1 is SGHRS and CDR2 YFSETQ. The CDR3 has 14 residues. Deletions cut 2 bases from V and 3 bases from J, with 10 bases between. Written as DNA, the CDR3 is TGCGCCAGCAGCTTAGACCCCGCGACAGATACGCAGTATTTT. Amino acids: CASSLDPATDTQYF.

This clonotype was found many times. The chain uses TRBV29-1 and TRBJ2-1, with a weak D call TRBD1 (5 bases). V gave up 5 bases and J gave up 7 bases, with 15 bases separating them. Germline V gene sequence: CDR1 SQVTM, CDR2 ANQGSEA. The CDR3 runs to 13 residues. CDR3 DNA: TGCAGCGTTAGGGGATTAAGGTGGAATGAGCAGTTCTTC. Residues: CSVRGLRWNEQFF.

The chain combines TRBV5-1 with TRBJ2-5; the D gene is possibly TRBD2 (7 bases). Germline V gene lookup returns CDR1 SGHRS and CDR2 YFSETQ. With 5 bases removed from V and 1 base from J, the gap between germline ends came to 12 bases. This CDR3 region has 14 residues. CDR3 protein: CASSRGAGQETQYF. The CDR3 bases are TGCGCCAGCAGTCGGGGGGCGGGCCAAGAGACCCAGTACTTC.

This clonotype has more than one count but fewer than ten. This chain links TRBV20-1 with TRBJ2-7; TRBD2 aligns across 10 bases. With 1 base clipped from V and 2 bases from J, the junction kept 11 bases outside the gene matches. The germline V gene has CDR1 DFQATT and CDR2 SNEGSKA (reference sequence). This CDR3 has 17 amino acids. The CDR3 sequence is CSARVVYGLAVTYEQYF. Here the CDR3 DNA reads TGCAGTGCTAGAGTCGTCTACGGACTAGCGGTAACCTACGAGCAGTACTTC.

This clonotype appeared many times. V is TRBV5-4 and J is TRBJ2-7; unclear D gene. The CDR3 is 13 residues long. V was clipped by 1 base and J by 1 base, with 6 bases between them. Germline V gene sequence: CDR1 SGHNT, CDR2 YYREEE (reference sequence). The CDR3 bases are TGTGCCAGCAGCTTGAAGGGTTCCTACGAGCAGTACTTC. Translating gives CASSLKGSYEQYF.

The chain links TRBV27 to TRBJ1-5; TRBD1 is a possible D gene (5 bases). Germline V gene lookup returns CDR1 MNHEY and CDR2 SMNVEV (reference sequence). The CDR3 runs to 14 residues. V was cut by 0 bases and J by 4 bases, with 7 bases left in between. This chain's CDR3 is CASSLSGTNQPQHF. CDR3 DNA sequence: TGTGCCAGCAGTTTATCAGGGACTAATCAGCCCCAGCATTTT.

This sequence joins TRBV28 and TRBJ2-3; no definite D call. Germline CDR1 is MDHEN and CDR2 is SYDVKM. Trimming pared 5 bases from V and 2 bases from J, leaving 14 bases between. The CDR3 sequence is 15 residues long. CDR3 amino acids: CASSRTPGNTDTQYF. The DNA for the CDR3 is TGTGCCAGCAGTAGGACCCCTGGGAACACAGATACGCAGTATTTT.

V gene TRBV18 combines with J gene TRBJ2-1, with 7 positions matching TRBD2. The CDR3 is 13 amino acids. Germline V gene sequence: CDR1 KGHSH, CDR2 LQKENI. The V and J ends lost 4 bases and 12 bases, in that order; junction bases with no gene match: 9. The CDR3, as DNA: TGTGCCAGCTCACAGGTCGACGGGGGGAGGCAGTTCTTC. As protein: CASSQVDGGRQFF.

This clonotype was counted only a few times. The chain uses TRBV18 and TRBJ2-3; D possibly uses TRBD1 or TRBD2 (5 bases each). V was pared by 1 base and J by 7 bases, with 15 bases between. From germline, CDR1 is KGHSH and CDR2 LQKENI. This CDR3 spans 15 amino acids. The CDR3 nucleotides are TGTGCCAGCTCACCACTTTTGGGGGAGCGTTATACGCAGTATTTT. This codes for CASSPLLGERYTQYF.

The table lists this clonotype with a few counts. The chain combines TRBV6-1 with TRBJ1-5; D possibly corresponds to TRBD1 (5 bases). The CDR3 is 15 residues long. Trimming left V 6 bases short and J 0 bases short, with 12 bases between. The germline gives CDR1 MNHNS, CDR2 SASEGT. The CDR3 sequence is CASRGGFFSNQPQHF. CDR3 nucleotide sequence: TGTGCCAGCAGGGGGGGATTTTTTAGCAATCAGCCCCAGCATTTT.

The table lists this clonotype with a few counts. The V call is TRBV18, the J call TRBJ1-4; 9 bases map to TRBD1. Per the germline V gene, CDR1 is KGHSH and CDR2 is LQKENI. Trimming took 3 bases from V and 5 from J; bases not matched to a gene: 7. CDR3 length equals 16 residues. This CDR3 is CASSPRGQGLNEKLFF. The CDR3 DNA follows: TGTGCCAGCTCACCCCGGGGACAGGGATTAAATGAAAAACTGTTTTTT.

This clonotype was recorded a few times. CDR3 sequence: CASSKRDPYGYTF. The CDR3 coding sequence is TGTGCCAGCAGCAAACGGGACCCCTATGGCTACACCTTC. The chain employs TRBV28 and TRBJ1-2; D perhaps matches TRBD1 (5 bases). The CDR3 is made up of 13 amino acids. Looked up from germline, CDR1 is MDHEN and CDR2 is SYDVKM. Trimming removed 6 bases from V and 4 bases from J, with 12 bases in between.

There are a few counts of this clonotype. The chain couples TRBV10-3 to TRBJ2-1; TRBD2 matches at 8 bases. CDR3 length: 18 residues. The germline V gene has CDR1 ENHRY and CDR2 SYGVKD. V was pared by 8 bases and J by 5 bases, with 20 bases of the junction left unmatched. The CDR3 loop reads CAISDVWSSGSGDNEQFF. CDR3 nucleotides: TGTGCCATCTCCGACGTTTGGTCGAGCGGGAGCGGGGACAATGAGCAGTTCTTC.

The V and J genes are TRBV6-5 and TRBJ1-1, with TRBD1 as a possible D gene (6 bases). The length of the CDR3 is 13 residues. Germline V gene lookup returns CDR1 MNHEY and CDR2 SVGAGI. The V gene lost 8 bases and the J gene lost 0 bases, with 10 bases spanning the gap. Here the CDR3 reads CASLGGMNTEAFF. The CDR3, as DNA: TGTGCCAGCCTAGGGGGGATGAACACTGAAGCTTTCTTT.

The rearrangement links TRBV5-1 to TRBJ2-1, with 10 bases fitting TRBD2. Germline trimming cut 1 base from V and 7 bases from J; bases unmatched to any gene: 8. The CDR3 is made up of 16 amino acids. From germline, CDR1 is SGHRS and CDR2 YFSETQ. The chain's CDR3 is CASSLLWTSGGNEQFF. The CDR3 region has the DNA TGCGCCAGCAGCTTGCTATGGACTAGCGGTGGGAATGAGCAGTTCTTC.

The genes are TRBV3-1 and TRBJ2-2; D is possibly TRBD2 (6 bases). Between the trimmed V and J ends, which lost 1 base and 4 bases, there was a span of 13 bases. Germline V gene data show CDR1 as LGHDT and CDR2 as YNNKEL (reference sequence). The CDR3 totals 16 residues. The CDR3 sequence: CASSQARLGSTGELFF. The CDR3 DNA reads TGTGCCAGCAGCCAAGCTCGACTAGGGAGCACCGGGGAGCTGTTTTTT.